This T cell receptor beta chain was retrieved from a study of blood T cell repertoires in COVID-19. The data were produced by immunoSEQ multiplex PCR, yet TCRdb's version contains in-frame clones alone and is incomplete. In the table there are 150,000 to 200,000 clones, about 80% of which are singletons. J was trimmed by 1 base and V by 6 bases; bases with no gene match: 3. Germline values: CDR1 SNHLY, CDR2 FYNNEI. This CDR3 is built from 14 residues. The rearrangement joins TRBV2 to TRBJ1-1; TRBD1 matches at 9 bases. This receptor was obtained from a woman of 80 years or more with acute or convalescent COVID-19. Material: peripheral blood. CDR3 nucleotides: TGTGCCAGCAGCAAGGACAGGGGGAACACTGAAGCTTTCTTT. Translation gives CASSKDRGNTEAFF.